Listed below are T cell receptor beta chains from one sample, sequenced in a study of blood T cell repertoires in COVID-19. Sequencing was performed with immunoSEQ multiplex PCR; in TCRdb, only in-frame clones are kept and a portion is missing. The sample records over 200,000 clones, roughly 80% being singletons. The sequenced material came from peripheral blood. These receptors all stem from a human donor in a cohort sampled during active COVID-19. Each CDR3 is given with its conserved first and last residue. The order of the fields is CDR3 protein, CDR3 DNA, J gene, V gene, clone size, D gene. The D gene is left open where the match is weak. Clone size appears in some rows only: once, few, many, or a class for an expanded clone.

CDR3: CASSRDRASTDTQYF
DNA: TGTGCCAGCAGCAGGGACAGAGCTAGCACAGATACGCAGTATTTT
J: TRBJ2-3
V: TRBV7-9
size: .
D: TRBD1

CDR3: CASRRTSSEETQYF
DNA: TGTGCCAGCAGGAGGACTAGCTCCGAAGAGACCCAGTACTTC
J: TRBJ2-5
V: TRBV7-2
size: .
D: TRBD2

CDR3: CASSPGQGIYEQYF
DNA: TGTGCCAGCAGCCCCGGACAGGGTATCTACGAGCAGTACTTC
J: TRBJ2-7
V: TRBV11-2
size: .
D: TRBD1

CDR3: CASSQLPLAGGGNEQFF
DNA: TGCGCCAGCAGTCAACTCCCTCTAGCGGGAGGTGGCAATGAGCAGTTCTTC
J: TRBJ2-1
V: TRBV5-1
size: .
D: TRBD2

CDR3: CAWMVEFNYGYTF
DNA: TGTGCCTGGATGGTGGAGTTTAACTATGGCTACACCTTC
J: TRBJ1-2
V: TRBV30
size: once
D: .

CDR3: CATLSKGGRLGYGYTF
DNA: TGTGCCACTCTTTCAAAGGGAGGGCGCTTGGGCTATGGCTACACCTTC
J: TRBJ1-2
V: TRBV28
size: once
D: .

CDR3: CAWKRASGRYEQYF
DNA: TGTGCCTGGAAACGGGCTAGCGGGAGATACGAGCAGTACTTC
J: TRBJ2-7
V: TRBV30
size: .
D: TRBD2

CDR3: CARGRGKGYGYTF
DNA: TGTGCCAGGGGCCGGGGGAAGGGCTATGGCTACACCTTC
J: TRBJ1-2
V: TRBV6-4
size: few
D: .

CDR3: CASSQTTGGGSYEQYF
DNA: TGCGCCAGCAGCCAAACGACAGGGGGCGGTTCCTACGAGCAGTACTTC
J: TRBJ2-7
V: TRBV4-1
size: .
D: TRBD1

CDR3: CASSIVQGFAF
DNA: TGTGCCAGTAGTATAGTTCAGGGCTTCGCCTTC
J: TRBJ1-2
V: TRBV19
size: .
D: .

CDR3: CASSLPVGRGFGYTF
DNA: TGTGCCAGCAGTCTCCCTGTTGGCAGGGGATTCGGCTACACCTTC
J: TRBJ1-2
V: TRBV28
size: .
D: .

CDR3: CASSPRDEQYF
DNA: TGTGCCAGCAGCCCCAGGGACGAGCAGTACTTC
J: TRBJ2-7
V: TRBV7-9
size: .
D: .

CDR3: CASSYNSLSSYNEQFF
DNA: TGTGCCAGCAGTTACAACAGCTTAAGCTCCTACAATGAGCAGTTCTTC
J: TRBJ2-1
V: TRBV6-5
size: .
D: .

CDR3: CASRGLTGSSGNTIYF
DNA: TGTGCCAGCAGGGGATTGACAGGCTCCTCTGGAAACACCATATATTTT
J: TRBJ1-3
V: TRBV28
size: .
D: .

CDR3: CASSVTSYRNEQFF
DNA: TGTGCCAGCAGCGTAACTAGCTACAGGAATGAGCAGTTCTTC
J: TRBJ2-1
V: TRBV9
size: .
D: .

CDR3: CASSPRDGSPLHF
DNA: TGTGCCAGCTCCCCCAGGGATGGATCACCCCTCCACTTT
J: TRBJ1-6
V: TRBV18
size: .
D: .

CDR3: CATSALVDTEAFF
DNA: TGTGCCACCAGTGCTCTAGTGGACACTGAAGCTTTCTTT
J: TRBJ1-1
V: TRBV15
size: .
D: .

CDR3: CASSVTGGGIQYF
DNA: TGTGCCAGTAGTGTCACAGGGGGCGGCATTCAGTACTTC
J: TRBJ2-4
V: TRBV19
size: .
D: TRBD1

CDR3: CSVEGGRPSQETQYF
DNA: TGCAGCGTGGAGGGCGGGAGGCCATCCCAAGAGACCCAGTACTTC
J: TRBJ2-5
V: TRBV29-1
size: .
D: TRBD2

CDR3: CAISPGQRNNYGYTF
DNA: TGTGCCATCAGTCCAGGACAGCGAAATAACTATGGCTACACCTTC
J: TRBJ1-2
V: TRBV10-3
size: .
D: .

CDR3: CASSQAGQSFLWQPQHF
DNA: TGTGCCAGCAGTCAAGCTGGACAGTCTTTTCTTTGGCAGCCCCAGCATTTT
J: TRBJ1-5
V: TRBV27
size: .
D: .

CDR3: CASSFPGLGIYEQYF
DNA: TGTGCCAGCAGCTTTCCGGGACTAGGAATCTACGAGCAGTACTTC
J: TRBJ2-7
V: TRBV7-8
size: .
D: TRBD2

CDR3: CASSRQGSSNQPQHF
DNA: TGTGCCAGCAGCCGACAGGGAAGTAGCAATCAGCCCCAGCATTTT
J: TRBJ1-5
V: TRBV14
size: .
D: TRBD1

CDR3: CASSGQGTTEAFF
DNA: TGTGCCAGCAGCGGACAGGGAACTACTGAAGCTTTCTTT
J: TRBJ1-1
V: TRBV3-1/TRBV3-2
size: .
D: TRBD1